These T cell receptor beta chains were read from a single sample in a study of T-cell reconstitution after alpha-beta-depleted transplantation in children. TCRdb fed the PCR reads into MiXCR, producing one record per CDR3 protein. The sample records hundreds of thousands of distinct CDR3 sequences, around 15% being singletons. Source: PBMCs, mostly from graft donor cells, taken 360 days after TCRalphabeta/CD19-depleted stem cell transplant. Receptors originate from a male patient younger than 18 who had a stem cell transplant for acute lymphoblastic leukemia, so the T cells may come from the graft donor. The CDR3 runs from the conserved cysteine through the conserved F or W. A D gene is named only where the DNA matches it firmly. Clone size is given for some rows only: seen once, a few or many times, or a class if the clone is expanded.

CASSLSWGAVQYSNQPQHF,TGTGCCAGCAGTTTATCGTGGGGCGCGGTCCAGTATAGCAATCAGCCCCAGCATTTT,TRBJ1-5,.,TRBV27,19,.
CASRPRGADGVNF,TGTGCCAGCAGGCCCCGGGGGGCCGACGGTGTAAACTTC,TRBJ2-5,few,TRBV12-3/TRBV12-4,13,.
CASSLSGQQETQYF,TGTGCCAGCAGCTTGTCAGGACAGCAAGAGACCCAGTACTTC,TRBJ2-5,many,TRBV7-9,14,.
CATSESDRGEETQYF,TGTGCCACCAGTGAATCGGACAGGGGTGAAGAGACCCAGTACTTC,TRBJ2-5,.,TRBV24-1,15,TRBD1
CATKKGGAMNTEAFF,TGTGCCACCAAAAAGGGGGGCGCCATGAACACTGAAGCTTTCTTT,TRBJ1-1,.,TRBV3-1,15,.
CASSSPGTEIQETQYF,TGTGCCAGCAGCTCGCCCGGGACAGAAATACAAGAGACCCAGTACTTC,TRBJ2-5,.,TRBV7-9,16,TRBD1
CASYLAGGYNEQFF,TGTGCCAGCTATCTAGCGGGAGGGTACAATGAGCAGTTCTTC,TRBJ2-1,.,TRBV12-3/TRBV12-4,14,TRBD2
CASSGSGTNNNNEQFF,TGCGCCAGTTCCGGCTCCGGGACAAACAATAACAATGAGCAGTTCTTC,TRBJ2-1,.,TRBV5-1,16,.
CASSFTTGGYTF,TGCGCCAGCAGCTTCACCACAGGTGGCTACACCTTC,TRBJ1-2,.,TRBV5-1,12,.
CASSSPGPAYEQYF,TGTGCCAGCAGTTCCCCGGGGCCTGCCTACGAGCAGTACTTC,TRBJ2-7,few,TRBV6-5,14,.
CASSSRTSVINEQFF,TGTGCCAGCAGTTCGAGGACTAGCGTGATTAATGAGCAGTTCTTC,TRBJ2-1,few,TRBV12-3/TRBV12-4,15,TRBD2